This record covers a single T cell receptor beta chain. Its antigen is still unknown. Germline V lookup: CDR1 WSHSY, CDR2 SAAADI. The CDR3 contains 15 residues. The V and J ends lost 6 bases and 0 bases respectively, with 12 bases between them. The data were produced by immunoSEQ multiplex PCR, yet TCRdb's version contains in-frame clones alone and is incomplete. Seen here are around 140,000 clones, 90% to 95% observed once, and the top ten hold under 1.5%. This entry is derived from a study of T cell responses to AZD1222 COVID-19 vaccine. Notes on the study in general: Only six or seven AZD1222 recipients tested seropositive at baseline.

This receptor was obtained from an adult in good health. The sequenced sample was peripheral blood, obtained on day 0 of AZD1222 vaccination. The chain recombines TRBV10-2 with TRBJ1-3, with D unclear. For the CDR3, the DNA is TGCGCCAGCAGCCCCGTCTTTGACTCTGGAAACACCATATATTTT. Protein product: CASSPVFDSGNTIYF.